The T cell receptor beta chain under discussion was sequenced for a study of T cells after posttransplantation cyclophosphamide. V trimming: 5 bases; J trimming: 2 bases; junction bases outside the gene matches: 8. The CDR3 covers 16 residues. CDR1 and CDR2 (germline): SGHRS, YFSETQ. Generated by immunoSEQ multiplex PCR, the TCRdb table keeps only in-frame clones and is missing some. The data show about 9,100 clones, approximately 98% seen once. This TCR came from a man in his fifties in good health, CMV-negative, and a related stem cell transplant donor. The specimen was naive CD8+ T cells sorted from PBMCs. The rearrangement joins TRBV5-1 to TRBJ2-2; 8 positions match TRBD1. The DNA for the CDR3 is TGCGCCAGCAGTTCCAGCCAGGGGGCTAACACCGGGGAGCTGTTTTTT. Protein: CASSSSQGANTGELFF. The variable domain in full, completed from reference TRBV5-1 and TRBJ2-2, reads KAGVTQTPRYLIKTRGQQVTLSCSPISGHRSVSWYQQTPGQGLQFLFEYFSETQRNKGNFPGRFSGRQFSNSRSEMNVSTLELGDSALYLCASSSSQGANTGELFFGEGSRLTVL.